This T cell receptor (beta chain) was found in a study of T cell changes during pregnancy in multiple sclerosis. The data were produced by immunoSEQ multiplex PCR, yet TCRdb's version contains in-frame clones alone and is incomplete. The sample lists over 35,000 clones, approximately 92% occurring once. The CDR3 sequence is 16 residues long. The specimen was CD4+ T cells from peripheral blood mononuclear cells, collected in the third trimester of pregnancy. The rearrangement joins TRBV21-1 to TRBJ2-7; the table's TRBD1 call for D was not verified on the DNA. TRBV21-1 is classified as a pseudogene. The TCR originated in a female donor with multiple sclerosis, enrolled in a pregnancy study. The CDR3 sequence: CASSKGFLQVSYEQYF. CDR3 nucleotide sequence: TGTGCCAGCAGCAAAGGGTTCTTGCAGGTGAGCTACGAGCAGTACTTC.